Below, 2 T cell receptor beta chains from the same sample are listed, as sequenced in a study of human T cells and chemical hapten exposure. Time point in this sample: patch test 3, about 24 weeks after DPC sensitization. Treatment described: therapeutic diphenylcyclopropenone sensitization with weekly scalp DPC. TCRdb ran MiXCR on the RACE reads and lists one entry per CDR3 protein. The profile covers tens of thousands of distinct CDR3 sequences, with roughly 13% appearing a single time and 5.7% taken by the ten largest. The sample here was whole blood, taken in connection with sensitization to the hapten diphenylcyclopropenone (DPC). The receptors stem from a woman aged 45-65 years with alopecia areata. Some clones in this sample may be carry-over from other donors' samples.

This clonotype showed up many times. This chain joins TRBV9 and TRBJ2-7; maybe TRBD2 (5 bases). V dropped 0 bases and J dropped 2 bases, with 9 bases sitting between them. The CDR3 is 14 amino acids. CDR1 is SGDLS, CDR2 YYNGEE, per germline. In DNA, the CDR3 is TGTGCCAGCAGCGTAGGTCCAGCGGCCTACGAGCAGTACTTC. Encoded protein: CASSVGPAAYEQYF.

Ten or more counts support this clonotype. CDR3 sequence: CASSLNSGRRDEQFF. Here the CDR3 DNA reads TGCGCCAGCAGCTTGAACAGCGGGAGGCGGGATGAGCAGTTCTTC. The rearrangement links TRBV5-1 to TRBJ2-1, with TRBD2 matching 9 bases. The length of the CDR3 is 15 residues. The V gene end was trimmed by 1 base and the J gene end by 8 bases; junction bases not matched to a gene: 7. Per the germline V gene, CDR1 is SGHRS and CDR2 is YFSETQ.